Listed below are T cell receptor beta chains from one sample, sequenced in a study of cytomegalovirus exposure and HLA in healthy donors. Profiled with immunoSEQ multiplex PCR; TCRdb holds only in-frame clones, not every one. The table lists around 180,000 clones, 75% to 90% of them singletons, with 1% in the top ten. The sequenced sample was PBMCs. All receptors derive from a boy aged 2 to 10 in good health and CMV-seronegative. Both conserved end residues are part of each CDR3. A D gene is named only where the DNA matches it firmly. Rows give clone size only sometimes, using once, few, many, or a class for an expanded clone.

d_call	v_call	j_call	clone_size	cdr3_aa	cdr3_nt
NA	TRBV2	TRBJ2-1	NA	CASSWAVSYNEQFF	TGTGCCAGCAGTTGGGCTGTCTCCTACAATGAGCAGTTCTTC
NA	TRBV2	TRBJ2-7	once	CASSPGSYEQYF	TGTGCCAGCTCACCCGGCTCCTACGAGCAGTACTTC
NA	TRBV5-1	TRBJ1-3	once	CASSRGPLNTIYF	TGCGCCAGCAGCAGAGGCCCGTTAAACACCATATATTTT
NA	TRBV19	TRBJ1-5	NA	CASRDQGRGQPQHF	TGTGCCAGTAGAGATCAGGGAAGGGGTCAGCCCCAGCATTTT
NA	TRBV9	TRBJ1-1	NA	CASRSDGVASEAFF	TGTGCCAGCAGATCCGACGGAGTGGCGTCTGAAGCTTTCTTT
TRBD2	TRBV7-9	TRBJ2-3	NA	CKTSGSADTQYF	TGCAAGACTAGCGGGAGTGCAGATACGCAGTATTTT
TRBD1	TRBV5-6	TRBJ1-2	NA	CASSLVGQWVDGYTF	TGTGCCAGCAGCTTGGTGGGACAGTGGGTGGATGGCTACACCTTC
NA	TRBV7-3	TRBJ1-1	NA	CASSQEGTEAFF	TGTGCCAGCAGCCAAGAGGGAACTGAAGCTTTCTTT
TRBD1	TRBV6-5	TRBJ2-7	NA	CASSRTGGGEQYF	TGTGCCAGCAGTAGGACAGGGGGCGGCGAGCAGTACTTC
NA	TRBV28	TRBJ1-4	once	CASSLSSQGQEKLFF	TGTGCCAGCAGTCTCTCTTCACAGGGCCAGGAAAAACTGTTTTTT
NA	TRBV2	TRBJ1-1	NA	CATGSGVDPEAFF	TGTGCCACAGGATCAGGGGTAGATCCTGAAGCTTTCTTT
NA	TRBV13	TRBJ2-2	NA	CASSPTRLKNTGELFF	TGTGCCAGCAGCCCCACTCGTTTAAAGAACACCGGGGAGCTGTTTTTT
NA	TRBV6-1	TRBJ1-4	NA	CATPEGSNEKLFF	TGTGCTACTCCGGAGGGCTCTAATGAAAAACTGTTTTTT
NA	TRBV19	TRBJ1-5	NA	CASSIPQGMIQPQHF	TGTGCCAGTAGTATTCCCCAGGGAATGATTCAGCCCCAGCATTTT
TRBD1	TRBV28	TRBJ2-4	NA	CASSPPRDSKNIQYF	TGTGCCAGCAGTCCCCCCCGGGACAGCAAAAACATTCAGTACTTC
NA	TRBV19	TRBJ1-1	once	CASSIPQAMNTEAFF	TGTGCCAGTAGTATACCCCAGGCGATGAACACTGAAGCTTTCTTT
TRBD2	TRBV6-1	TRBJ2-2	NA	CASLRGARELFF	TGTGCCAGCTTGCGGGGGGCTAGGGAGCTGTTTTTT